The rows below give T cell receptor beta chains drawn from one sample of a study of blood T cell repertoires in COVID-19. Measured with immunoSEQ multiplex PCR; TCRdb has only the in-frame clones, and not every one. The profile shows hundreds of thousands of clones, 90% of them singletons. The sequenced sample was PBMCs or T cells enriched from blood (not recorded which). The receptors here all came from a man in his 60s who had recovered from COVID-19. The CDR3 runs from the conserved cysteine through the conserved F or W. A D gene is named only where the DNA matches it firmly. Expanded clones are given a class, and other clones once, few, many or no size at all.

CDR3: CASSSGLPGVYGYTF; DNA: TGCGCCAGCAGCTCCGGCCTACCCGGGGTCTATGGCTACACCTTC; size: NA; J: TRBJ1-2; V: TRBV5-1; D: NA
CDR3: CASSWGDSPNEKLFF; DNA: TGTGCCAGCAGTTGGGGGGACAGCCCCAATGAAAAACTGTTTTTT; size: once; J: TRBJ1-4; V: TRBV2; D: TRBD1
CDR3: CASTSTGGNQPQHF; DNA: TGTGCCAGTACCTCAACAGGGGGCAATCAGCCCCAGCATTTT; size: NA; J: TRBJ1-5; V: TRBV19; D: TRBD1
CDR3: CASRTPTGMNTEAFF; DNA: TGTGCCAGCAGAACTCCTACAGGGATGAACACTGAAGCTTTCTTT; size: NA; J: TRBJ1-1; V: TRBV6-5; D: NA
CDR3: CASSPFFGTAQETQYF; DNA: TGTGCCAGCAGCCCGTTTTTTGGGACAGCTCAAGAGACCCAGTACTTC; size: NA; J: TRBJ2-5; V: TRBV3-1/TRBV3-2; D: TRBD1
CDR3: CASSLEAGQGRLLRVNEQFF; DNA: TGTGCCAGCAGCTTAGAAGCGGGACAGGGGAGACTCCTTCGGGTCAATGAGCAGTTCTTC; size: NA; J: TRBJ2-1; V: TRBV11-3; D: TRBD1
CDR3: CSASFAGERNQPQHF; DNA: TGCAGTGCTAGTTTCGCGGGGGAGCGCAATCAGCCCCAGCATTTT; size: NA; J: TRBJ1-5; V: TRBV20-1; D: NA
CDR3: CASVPPGNYGYTF; DNA: TGTGCCAGCGTTCCCCCAGGGAACTATGGCTACACCTTC; size: NA; J: TRBJ1-2; V: TRBV28; D: NA
CDR3: CASSRLSAAGVDTQYF; DNA: TGTGCCAGTAGTCGACTTTCGGCAGCGGGGGTAGATACGCAGTATTTT; size: NA; J: TRBJ2-3; V: TRBV19; D: TRBD2
CDR3: CASSAEGLATEQYF; DNA: TGTGCCAGCAGCGCTGAGGGACTAGCCACCGAGCAGTACTTC; size: few; J: TRBJ2-7; V: TRBV2; D: TRBD2
CDR3: CASSRSGGSNNEQFF; DNA: TGTGCCAGCAGTCGGAGCGGGGGGTCGAACAATGAGCAGTTCTTC; size: NA; J: TRBJ2-1; V: TRBV5-4; D: TRBD2
CDR3: CASSRTSGRSDTQYF; DNA: TGTGCCAGCAGCCGGACTAGCGGGAGATCCGATACGCAGTATTTT; size: NA; J: TRBJ2-3; V: TRBV11-2; D: TRBD2
CDR3: CASNPSGGALEQYF; DNA: TGTGCCAGCAACCCTAGCGGGGGGGCGTTAGAGCAGTACTTC; size: once; J: TRBJ2-7; V: TRBV7-2; D: TRBD2
CDR3: CASSLETVNSPLHF; DNA: TGCGCCAGCAGCTTGGAGACAGTAAATTCACCCCTCCACTTT; size: NA; J: TRBJ1-6; V: TRBV5-1; D: NA
CDR3: CASSQVGSGQSNQPQHF; DNA: TGTGCCAGCAGCCAAGTGGGGTCTGGACAGAGCAATCAGCCCCAGCATTTT; size: NA; J: TRBJ1-5; V: TRBV4-2; D: NA
CDR3: CASSLGQGAGGYTF; DNA: TGTGCCAGCAGCTTAGGGCAGGGGGCAGGTGGCTACACCTTC; size: NA; J: TRBJ1-2; V: TRBV7-2; D: TRBD1
CDR3: CASRLQGLNTGELFF; DNA: TGTGCCAGCAGATTACAGGGATTAAACACCGGGGAGCTGTTTTTT; size: NA; J: TRBJ2-2; V: TRBV2; D: NA
CDR3: CASSSSPLAGVLHEQYF; DNA: TGTGCCAGCAGCTCCTCCCCGCTAGCGGGAGTTTTGCACGAGCAGTACTTC; size: NA; J: TRBJ2-7; V: TRBV11-2; D: TRBD2
CDR3: CASSLRNEQFF; DNA: TGTGCCAGCAGCTTGCGCAATGAGCAGTTCTTC; size: NA; J: TRBJ2-1; V: TRBV5-6; D: NA
CDR3: CASKFRGNQPQHF; DNA: TGTGCCAGTAAGTTCAGGGGCAATCAGCCCCAGCATTTT; size: NA; J: TRBJ1-5; V: TRBV19; D: NA
CDR3: CASSYTFRGEKLFF; DNA: TGTGCCAGCAGTTACACCTTCAGGGGCGAAAAACTGTTTTTT; size: NA; J: TRBJ1-4; V: TRBV6-5; D: NA
CDR3: CASSRVFSNQPQHF; DNA: TGTGCCAGCAGCAGGGTTTTTAGCAATCAGCCCCAGCATTTT; size: NA; J: TRBJ1-5; V: TRBV2; D: NA
CDR3: CASSESVQGGTEAFF; DNA: TGCGCCAGCAGTGAGTCGGTCCAGGGGGGCACTGAAGCTTTCTTT; size: NA; J: TRBJ1-1; V: TRBV10-1; D: TRBD1
CDR3: CASSSGGQGDKNIQYF; DNA: TGTGCCAGCAGTTCCGGAGGGCAGGGTGACAAAAACATTCAGTACTTC; size: once; J: TRBJ2-4; V: TRBV28; D: NA
CDR3: CASSFLDGPNTGELFF; DNA: TGTGCCAGCAGCTTTCTGGATGGGCCAAACACCGGGGAGCTGTTTTTT; size: NA; J: TRBJ2-2; V: TRBV7-9; D: NA
CDR3: CASRQLRGRDEKLFF; DNA: TGTGCCAGCAGACAACTCCGGGGTAGGGATGAAAAACTGTTTTTT; size: NA; J: TRBJ1-4; V: TRBV6-6; D: NA
CDR3: CASSPGGNTEAFF; DNA: TGTGCCAGCAGCCCCGGGGGGAACACTGAAGCTTTCTTT; size: NA; J: TRBJ1-1; V: TRBV7-9; D: NA
CDR3: CASSVSGNSPLHF; DNA: TGTGCCAGCAGCGTATCCGGGAATTCACCCCTCCACTTT; size: NA; J: TRBJ1-6; V: TRBV9; D: NA
CDR3: CASSQDLSYEQYF; DNA: TGTGCCAGCAGCCAAGATCTGTCCTACGAGCAGTACTTC; size: NA; J: TRBJ2-7; V: TRBV3-1/TRBV3-2; D: NA
CDR3: CSVAQGLGTEAFF; DNA: TGCAGCGTAGCACAGGGTTTAGGCACTGAAGCTTTCTTT; size: NA; J: TRBJ1-1; V: TRBV29-1; D: NA
CDR3: CASMGRKNTEAFF; DNA: TGTGCCAGTATGGGGCGGAAGAACACTGAAGCTTTCTTT; size: NA; J: TRBJ1-1; V: TRBV19; D: NA
CDR3: CASSFFEGTPNF; DNA: TGTGCCAGCAGCTTTTTTGAGGGGACACCGAACTTC; size: NA; J: TRBJ2-7; V: TRBV5-6; D: NA
CDR3: CASRYWTGLPYEQYF; DNA: TGTGCCAGCAGGTATTGGACAGGCCTCCCCTACGAGCAGTACTTC; size: NA; J: TRBJ2-7; V: TRBV2; D: TRBD1
CDR3: CASSYVSGSKNEQFF; DNA: TGTGCCAGCAGTTACGTTAGCGGGAGTAAGAATGAGCAGTTCTTC; size: NA; J: TRBJ2-1; V: TRBV6-5; D: TRBD2
CDR3: CASSQEVYPGLAGHEQFF; DNA: TGTGCCAGCAGCCAAGAGGTTTACCCGGGACTAGCGGGACATGAGCAGTTCTTC; size: NA; J: TRBJ2-1; V: TRBV3-1/TRBV3-2; D: TRBD2
CDR3: CASSPSPADTYYEQYF; DNA: TGCGCCAGCAGCCCGAGCCCCGCTGACACCTACTACGAGCAGTACTTC; size: NA; J: TRBJ2-7; V: TRBV5-1; D: NA
CDR3: CASSPGRQSNYEQYF; DNA: TGTGCCAGCAGCCCCGGACGACAGTCGAACTACGAGCAGTACTTC; size: NA; J: TRBJ2-7; V: TRBV5-4; D: NA
CDR3: CASSLGQGNTIYF; DNA: TGTGCCAGCAGCTTAGGGCAGGGGAACACCATATATTTT; size: NA; J: TRBJ1-3; V: TRBV7-9; D: NA
CDR3: CASSPRRNTEAFF; DNA: TGCGCCAGCAGCCCCAGAAGGAACACTGAAGCTTTCTTT; size: once; J: TRBJ1-1; V: TRBV5-1; D: NA
CDR3: CATSELEQENTGELFF; DNA: TGTGCCACCAGTGAACTGGAACAGGAGAACACCGGGGAGCTGTTTTTT; size: NA; J: TRBJ2-2; V: TRBV24-1; D: NA
CDR3: CASRDGNSYEQYF; DNA: TGCGCCAGCAGAGACGGGAACTCCTACGAGCAGTACTTC; size: NA; J: TRBJ2-7; V: TRBV5-1; D: NA
CDR3: CASSNAGIEKLFF; DNA: TGTGCCAGCAGCAACGCGGGTATCGAAAAACTGTTTTTT; size: NA; J: TRBJ1-4; V: TRBV7-2; D: NA
CDR3: CASSFRDSTTMQYF; DNA: TGTGCCAGCAGTTTTCGGGACAGCACTACGATGCAGTACTTC; size: NA; J: TRBJ2-7; V: TRBV27; D: TRBD1
CDR3: CASSARTGGGNSPLHF; DNA: TGTGCCAGCAGTGCCAGGACAGGGGGCGGTAATTCACCCCTCCACTTT; size: NA; J: TRBJ1-6; V: TRBV6-2/TRBV6-3; D: TRBD1
CDR3: CASSSLLGREVTKTYEQYF; DNA: TGTGCCAGCAGCTCCCTCCTTGGGCGGGAGGTAACCAAGACCTACGAGCAGTACTTC; size: once; J: TRBJ2-7; V: TRBV11-3; D: TRBD2
CDR3: CASTWRGGLTDTQYF; DNA: TGTGCCAGCACCTGGCGGGGGGGCCTAACAGATACGCAGTATTTT; size: NA; J: TRBJ2-3; V: TRBV7-9; D: TRBD2
CDR3: CASSYGGTGRFETQYF; DNA: TGTGCCAGCAGTTATGGGGGGACAGGGCGTTTTGAGACCCAGTACTTC; size: NA; J: TRBJ2-5; V: TRBV6-5; D: TRBD1
CDR3: CASSELTNYGYTF; DNA: TGTGCCAGCAGCGAGCTAACTAACTATGGCTACACCTTC; size: NA; J: TRBJ1-2; V: TRBV9; D: NA
CDR3: CASSLAGGLETQYF; DNA: TGTGCCAGCAGCTTAGCGGGGGGGCTCGAGACCCAGTACTTC; size: NA; J: TRBJ2-5; V: TRBV7-8; D: NA
CDR3: CASSPGGTRNEQFF; DNA: TGTGCCAGCTCACCAGGGGGGACTAGGAATGAGCAGTTCTTC; size: NA; J: TRBJ2-1; V: TRBV18; D: TRBD2
CDR3: CASREGLAGDEQFF; DNA: TGTGCCAGCAGGGAGGGACTAGCGGGAGATGAGCAGTTCTTC; size: NA; J: TRBJ2-1; V: TRBV2; D: TRBD2
CDR3: CASSVGGTGFYEQFF; DNA: TGTGCCAGCAGTGTTGGCGGGACAGGGTTTTATGAGCAGTTCTTC; size: NA; J: TRBJ2-1; V: TRBV25-1; D: TRBD1
CDR3: CASSGPYDLPRYTF; DNA: TGTGCCAGCAGTGGCCCTTACGACTTGCCCCGCTACACCTTC; size: NA; J: TRBJ1-2; V: TRBV6-1; D: NA
CDR3: CASSADRAGTSGSGLRQYF; DNA: TGTGCCAGCAGCGCTGATAGGGCGGGGACTAGCGGGAGTGGGCTTCGTCAGTACTTC; size: NA; J: TRBJ2-4; V: TRBV7-8; D: TRBD2
CDR3: CAWSVQGEVQPQHF; DNA: TGTGCCTGGAGTGTCCAGGGGGAGGTTCAGCCCCAGCATTTT; size: NA; J: TRBJ1-5; V: TRBV30; D: TRBD1
CDR3: CASAKNPGQEFF; DNA: TGTGCCAGCGCAAAAAACCCGGGACAGGAGTTCTTC; size: NA; J: TRBJ2-1; V: TRBV12-3/TRBV12-4; D: TRBD1
CDR3: CASSLKQREAFF; DNA: TGTGCCAGCAGTTTAAAGCAGAGGGAAGCTTTCTTT; size: few; J: TRBJ1-1; V: TRBV28; D: NA